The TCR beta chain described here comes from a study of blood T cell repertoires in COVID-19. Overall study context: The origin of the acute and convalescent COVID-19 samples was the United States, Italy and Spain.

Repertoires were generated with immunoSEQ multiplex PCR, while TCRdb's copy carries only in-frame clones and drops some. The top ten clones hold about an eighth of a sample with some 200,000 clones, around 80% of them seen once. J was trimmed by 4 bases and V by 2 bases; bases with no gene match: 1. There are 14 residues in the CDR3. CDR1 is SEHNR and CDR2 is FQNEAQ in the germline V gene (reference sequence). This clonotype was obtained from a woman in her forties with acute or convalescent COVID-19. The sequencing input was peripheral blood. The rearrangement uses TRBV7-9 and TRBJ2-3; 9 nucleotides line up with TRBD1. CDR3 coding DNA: TGTGCCAGCAGCTTAAACAGGGGGCCAGATACGCAGTATTTT. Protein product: CASSLNRGPDTQYF.